Presented here are 10 T cell receptor beta chains from one specimen sequenced in a study of T cell responses to AZD1222 COVID-19 vaccine. Only in-frame clones appear in the TCRdb table, and some are missing; sequencing was by immunoSEQ multiplex PCR. Of about 84,000 clones in the sample, 70% to 90% were seen once. The source material was peripheral blood, sampled 28 days after the second AZD1222 dose. These receptors all stem from an adult who received the AZD1222 COVID-19 vaccine.

The rearrangement joins TRBV10-3 to TRBJ1-1; TRBD1 might be the D (6 bases). Trimming removed 7 bases from V and 5 bases from J, with 17 bases in between. Germline V lookup: CDR1 ENHRY, CDR2 SYGVKD. The CDR3 has 14 amino acids. CDR3 region: CAINFDAGVTEAFF. CDR3 DNA: TGTGCCATCAATTTCGACGCAGGGGTGACTGAAGCTTTCTTT.

V gene TRBV5-3 combines with J gene TRBJ1-2; no definite D call. TRBV5-3 is sorted into the ORF group, with uncertain function. The V and J ends lost 9 bases and 7 bases respectively, with 10 bases between them. The CDR3 has 10 residues. CDR3 in DNA: TGTGCCATTAGACGAGGTGGCTACACCTTC. It is translated as CAIRRGGYTF.

V is TRBV7-3 and J is TRBJ2-2; D gene ambiguous. The CDR3 has 15 amino acids. Trimming left V 3 bases short and J 5 bases short, with 13 bases between. Per germline, CDR1 SGHTA and CDR2 FQGTGA. This chain's CDR3 is CASSLYSRRTGELFF. In DNA form, the CDR3 reads TGTGCCAGCAGCTTGTACTCCCGCCGGACCGGGGAGCTGTTTTTT.

The J gene is TRBJ2-2, the V gene TRBV6-4, with TRBD2 as a possible D gene (5 bases). This CDR3 spans 14 amino acids. The V and J ends lost 5 bases and 6 bases respectively, with 13 bases between them. The germline gives CDR1 MRHNA, CDR2 SNTAGT. The CDR3 reads CASSYEGSAGELFF. The CDR3 DNA sequence: TGTGCCAGCAGTTACGAGGGTTCGGCCGGGGAGCTGTTTTTT.

The chain couples TRBV7-2 to TRBJ1-1; D call uncertain. The V gene's germline CDR1 is SGHTA and CDR2 FQGNSA. Trimming shortened V by 1 base and J by 11 bases, and 14 bases separated the two germline ends. The CDR3 is made up of 13 amino acids. The CDR3 reads CASSLVGGLGAFF. Here the CDR3 DNA reads TGTGCCAGCAGCTTAGTGGGAGGGCTCGGGGCTTTCTTT.

J is TRBJ2-2 and V is TRBV2; TRBD2 is a possible D gene (5 bases). Between the trimmed V and J ends, which lost 6 bases and 1 base, there was a span of 12 bases. Germline V lookup: CDR1 SNHLY, CDR2 FYNNEI. The CDR3 runs 15 residues. CDR3 DNA sequence: TGTGCCAGCAGGACGGAGGAACGGAACACCGGGGAGCTGTTTTTT. It yields the protein CASRTEERNTGELFF.

The V gene is TRBV10-2, the J gene TRBJ2-7; maybe TRBD2 (6 bases). This CDR3 is 11 amino acids long. CDR1 is WSHSY, CDR2 SAAADI, per germline. In nucleotides, the CDR3 is TGCGCAACGGGGGACTCCTACGAGCAGTACTTC. This encodes CATGDSYEQYF.

The chain combines TRBV9 with TRBJ1-5; D is perhaps TRBD1 (5 bases). The germline CDR1 and CDR2 sequences are SGDLS and YYNGEE. This CDR3 comprises 15 residues. The V and J ends lost 0 bases and 4 bases respectively, with 11 bases between them. The CDR3 DNA follows: TGTGCCAGCAGCGTAGAGCAGGGAGGAAATCAGCCCCAGCATTTT. This encodes CASSVEQGGNQPQHF.

V usage is TRBV30 and J usage is TRBJ1-5; D gene ambiguous. The V end was cut by 1 base, the J end by 9 bases, with 16 bases between. The CDR3 sequence is 14 residues long. Germline values: CDR1 GTSNPN, CDR2 SVGIG (reference sequence). CDR3 nucleotides: TGTGCCTGGAGTGACGGGTCCCAAATGTGGCCCCAGCATTTT. Translating gives CAWSDGSQMWPQHF.

The chain employs TRBV20-1 and TRBJ1-2, with D uncertain. V lost 3 bases and J 4 bases, leaving 9 bases between the germline ends. Germline-derived CDR1 and CDR2 are DFQATT and SNEGSKA (reference sequence). The CDR3 length is 12 residues. In DNA form, the CDR3 reads TGCAGTGCTAGTCAGTCTCTCTATGGCTACACCTTC. Amino acids: CSASQSLYGYTF.